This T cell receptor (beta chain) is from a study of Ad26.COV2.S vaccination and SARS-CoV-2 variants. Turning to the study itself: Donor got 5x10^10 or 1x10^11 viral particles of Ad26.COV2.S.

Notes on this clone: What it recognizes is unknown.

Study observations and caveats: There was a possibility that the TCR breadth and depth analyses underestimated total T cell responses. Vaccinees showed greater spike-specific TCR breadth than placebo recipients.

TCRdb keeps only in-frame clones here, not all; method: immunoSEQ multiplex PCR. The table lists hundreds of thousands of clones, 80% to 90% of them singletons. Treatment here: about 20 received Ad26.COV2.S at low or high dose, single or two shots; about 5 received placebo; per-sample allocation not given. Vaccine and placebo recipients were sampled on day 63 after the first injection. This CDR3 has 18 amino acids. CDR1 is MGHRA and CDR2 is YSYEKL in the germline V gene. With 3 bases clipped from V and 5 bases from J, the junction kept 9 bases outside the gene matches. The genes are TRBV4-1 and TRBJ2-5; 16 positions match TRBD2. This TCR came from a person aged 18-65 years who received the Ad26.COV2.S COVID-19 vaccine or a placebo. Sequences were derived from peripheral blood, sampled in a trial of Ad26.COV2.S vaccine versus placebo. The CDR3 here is CASSQEPGLAGGQETQYF. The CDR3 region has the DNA TGCGCCAGCAGCCAGGAACCGGGACTAGCGGGGGGGCAGGAGACCCAGTACTTC.